Presented here are 10 T cell receptor beta chains from one specimen sequenced in a study of identical twins. Each CDR3 protein gets one entry after TCRdb re-called the 5' RACE reads with MiXCR. The sample has hundreds of thousands of distinct CDR3 sequences, 5.5% to 6.5% seen once. The sequenced sample consisted of naive T cells sorted from blood. Receptor source: a man between 18 and 29 years old in good health.

This clonotype was seen at least ten times. The rearrangement joins TRBV7-9 to TRBJ2-3, with no clear D. CDR3 length equals 14 residues. Trimming removed 1 base at V and 2 bases at J, with 7 bases between. Germline V lookup: CDR1 SEHNR, CDR2 FQNEAQ (reference sequence). The CDR3 DNA is TGTGCCAGCAGCTTAGTTCCGACCACAGATACGCAGTATTTT. It yields the protein CASSLVPTTDTQYF.

J is TRBJ2-5 and V is TRBV5-1, with 7 bases lining up with TRBD1. V was pared by 5 bases and J by 4 bases, with 11 bases of the junction left unmatched. The germline CDR1 and CDR2 sequences are SGHRS and YFSETQ. There are 15 residues in the CDR3. In nucleotides, the CDR3 is TGCGCCAGCAGGATTGGGACAGACCACTTAGAGACCCAGTACTTC. Amino acid sequence: CASRIGTDHLETQYF.

This chain connects TRBV3-1 to TRBJ1-2; D gene uncertain. The V end was cut by 5 bases, the J end by 3 bases, with 10 bases between. The CDR3 covers 13 residues. Germline CDR1 reads LGHDT; CDR2 reads YNNKEL (reference sequence). CDR3 loop: CASSRSIDYGYTF. The CDR3 DNA sequence: TGTGCCAGCAGCAGATCCATAGACTATGGCTACACCTTC.

Only a few counts were recorded for this clonotype. V and J are TRBV11-3 and TRBJ2-1; the D gene is possibly TRBD2 (6 bases). The CDR3 length is 17 residues. With 2 bases removed from V and 6 bases from J, the gap between germline ends came to 20 bases. Germline V gene lookup returns CDR1 SGHNT and CDR2 YENEEA. CDR3 nucleotides: TGTGCCAGCAGCTTACGGGGCGGGGCAGTGGATCGCAATGAGCAGTTCTTC. Protein product: CASSLRGGAVDRNEQFF.

The chain is built from TRBV5-1 and TRBJ2-7; TRBD2 matches 15 bases. Germline CDR1 reads SGHRS; CDR2 reads YFSETQ. The V and J ends lost 2 bases and 5 bases, in that order; junction bases with no gene match: 11. The length of the CDR3 is 18 residues. CDR3 in amino acids: CASSFSGTSGRTNHEQYF. CDR3 sequence (DNA): TGCGCCAGCAGCTTTTCCGGGACTAGCGGGAGGACCAACCACGAGCAGTACTTC.

This clonotype was picked up a small number of times. The rearrangement links TRBV7-6 to TRBJ2-1; tentative D call: TRBD1 (6 bases). V gave up 0 bases and J gave up 7 bases, with 13 bases separating them. Looked up from germline, CDR1 is SGHVS and CDR2 is FNYEAQ. The CDR3 extends over 15 amino acids. CDR3 in DNA: TGTGCCAGCAGCTTAGCGTCGACAGGCAGAAATGAGCAGTTCTTC. Protein: CASSLASTGRNEQFF.

V and J are TRBV12-3 or TRBV12-4 and TRBJ2-5; D is unresolved. The CDR3 extends over 13 amino acids. Between the trimmed V and J ends, which lost 10 bases and 1 base, there was a span of 13 bases. CDR3 loop: CATSLDTQETQYF. CDR3 sequence (DNA): TGTGCCACCTCCCTTGACACCCAAGAGACCCAGTACTTC.

Ten or more counts support this clonotype. The chain joins TRBV27 to TRBJ2-7; 9 bases are a match to TRBD2. This CDR3 is 14 amino acids long. Germline values: CDR1 MNHEY, CDR2 SMNVEV (reference sequence). V lost 10 bases and J lost 4; bases outside the gene matches: 11. CDR3 nucleotides: TGTGCCACCCTCCCGACTAGCGGAATGTACGAGCAGTACTTC. Its translation: CATLPTSGMYEQYF.

The chain uses TRBV12-3 or TRBV12-4 and TRBJ1-6, with no clear D. V was clipped by 6 bases and J by 13 bases, with 13 bases between them. This CDR3 comprises 12 residues. The CDR3 bases are TGTGCCAGCAGCCCTAGCTTGGGGCCCCTCCACTTT. Translating it yields CASSPSLGPLHF.

The sample holds a few counts of this clonotype. The rearrangement uses TRBV4-2 and TRBJ2-3; tentative D call: TRBD2 (6 bases). The V gene's germline CDR1 is LGHNA and CDR2 YNFKEQ. Deletions cut 1 base from V and 1 base from J, with 12 bases between. CDR3 length: 16 amino acids. CDR3 region: CASSQGAGRRTDTQYF. The CDR3 DNA reads TGTGCCAGCAGCCAAGGGGCGGGGAGGCGCACAGATACGCAGTATTTT.